These T cell receptor beta chains were read from a single sample in a study of cytomegalovirus exposure and HLA in healthy donors. Data came from immunoSEQ multiplex PCR; TCRdb stores just in-frame clones and leaves some out. Seen here are about 140,000 clones, around 80% observed once, and the top ten hold around 2.5%. Sequenced: PBMCs. The origin of the receptors is a man aged 50-60 years in good health and CMV-seronegative. The CDR3 runs from the conserved cysteine through the conserved F or W. D genes are given only for firm matches. Size is stated for part of the rows, as once, few or many counts, or as a class when the clone is expanded.

j_call | clone_size | d_call | v_call | cdr3_nt | cdr3_aa
TRBJ1-2 | - | - | TRBV9 | TGTGCCAGCAGCTTACAGGGTCGTGGCTACACCTTC | CASSLQGRGYTF
TRBJ1-2 | - | - | TRBV14 | TGTGCCAGCAGCCAAGACGGTGGCTACACCTTC | CASSQDGGYTF
TRBJ2-2 | - | TRBD2 | TRBV29-1 | TGCAGCGTTGCGGGGTCTGCGGGGGCCGGGGAGCTGTTTTTT | CSVAGSAGAGELFF
TRBJ1-6 | - | TRBD1 | TRBV19 | TGTGCCAGTAGGTTACAGGGGGCTTATAATTCACCCCTCCACTTT | CASRLQGAYNSPLHF
TRBJ2-4 | once | - | TRBV5-4 | TGTGCCAGCAGCTTGGTTGTCACGGGGGTAGCCAAAAACATTCAGTACTTC | CASSLVVTGVAKNIQYF
TRBJ1-1 | - | - | TRBV6-1 | TGTGCCAGCAGTACCGCCGGAGGGGCGTTCACTGAAGCTTTCTTT | CASSTAGGAFTEAFF
TRBJ2-7 | - | - | TRBV5-1 | TGCGCCAGCAGCCCACGGGGGAGCGGACACTCCTACGAGCAGTACTTC | CASSPRGSGHSYEQYF
TRBJ2-7 | - | - | TRBV5-1 | TGCGCCAGCAGCTTGGTGACCTCCGGGTCCTACGAGCAGTACTTC | CASSLVTSGSYEQYF
TRBJ2-1 | - | TRBD2 | TRBV6-6 | TGTGCCAGCAGTTACGCCCTAGCGGGAGCCCTCCATGAGCAGTTCTTC | CASSYALAGALHEQFF
TRBJ2-1 | - | - | TRBV5-1 | TGCGCCAGCAGTGTCGCGGGTAGCTCCTACAATGAGCAGTTCTTC | CASSVAGSSYNEQFF
TRBJ1-5 | - | - | TRBV7-9 | TGTGCCAGCAGCTTAGTCCTAATCGAACCCCAGCATTTT | CASSLVLIEPQHF
TRBJ1-1 | - | TRBD1 | TRBV6-4 | TGTGCCAGCAGTGCGGACAGGGGGTCGGGCACTGAAGCTTTCTTT | CASSADRGSGTEAFF
TRBJ2-7 | - | TRBD1 | TRBV6-1 | TGTGCCAGCAGTGGACAGACAGGGGGTCCCTACGAGCAGTACTTC | CASSGQTGGPYEQYF
TRBJ2-5 | - | - | TRBV9 | TGTGCCAGCAGCTTAAACGCGGAGACCCAGTACTTC | CASSLNAETQYF
TRBJ2-7 | - | - | TRBV11-2 | TGTGCCAGCAGCTTTGGTACTAGCTCCTACGAGCAGTACTTC | CASSFGTSSYEQYF
TRBJ1-1 | - | - | TRBV2 | TGTGCCAGGACAAACACAGGGTCGGGCACTGAAGCTTTCTTT | CARTNTGSGTEAFF
TRBJ2-5 | - | - | TRBV18 | TGTGCCAGCTCACCCAGACAGCAAGAGACCCAGTACTTC | CASSPRQQETQYF
TRBJ2-3 | once | TRBD1 | TRBV5-1 | TGCGCCAGCAGCCTCGGACAGGGCCCTCAGACAGATACGCAGTATTTT | CASSLGQGPQTDTQYF
TRBJ1-2 | - | TRBD1 | TRBV7-2 | TGTGCCAGCAGCTTAGGTTCAGGGGGCGATGGCTACACCTTC | CASSLGSGGDGYTF
TRBJ1-1 | - | - | TRBV2 | TGTGCCAGCAGTACCTCCGGGACAAGGAACACTGAAGCTTTCTTT | CASSTSGTRNTEAFF
TRBJ1-1 | once | - | TRBV7-9 | TGTGCCAGCAGCCGGGACCTGAGGGGGGGGATCGGGACTGAAGCTTTCTTT | CASSRDLRGGIGTEAFF
TRBJ2-2 | - | - | TRBV7-8 | TGTGCCAGCAGCCCCAAATTGTCAGGCCTGGCGAACACCGGGGAGCTGTTTTTT | CASSPKLSGLANTGELFF
TRBJ2-1 | - | TRBD2 | TRBV30 | TGTGCCTGGAGTCCACCGGGACTAGCGGGATTCAATGAGCAGTTCTTC | CAWSPPGLAGFNEQFF
TRBJ2-5 | - | - | TRBV29-1 | TGCAGCGTTGGCCCCCCACGGGAGACCCAGTACTTC | CSVGPPRETQYF
TRBJ2-5 | - | - | TRBV5-1 | TGCGCCAGCAGCTTGGTGGGGGGAAGGATGGAGACCCAGTACTTC | CASSLVGGRMETQYF
TRBJ1-2 | - | TRBD1 | TRBV19 | TGTGCCAGTAGTTATAGGGCCCCTGGGACAGGGGTTGGCTACACCTTC | CASSYRAPGTGVGYTF
TRBJ1-1 | - | - | TRBV5-8 | TGTGCCAGCAGCTTGACAGGGCCCATGAACACTGAAGCTTTCTTT | CASSLTGPMNTEAFF
TRBJ1-5 | - | - | TRBV19 | TGTGCCAGTAGTACCATTCACCGGGGATTGGGCAATCAGCCCCAGCATTTT | CASSTIHRGLGNQPQHF
TRBJ2-4 | - | - | TRBV19 | TGTGCCGCGCGATCGGGGATCGGAAACATTCAGTACTTC | CAARSGIGNIQYF
TRBJ2-1 | - | TRBD2 | TRBV10-1 | TGCGCCAGCAGTGATTTCTCTAGCGGGAACAATGAGCAGTTCTTC | CASSDFSSGNNEQFF
TRBJ1-1 | - | - | TRBV5-1 | TGCGCCAGCAGCCCGGAGGAGGGGTCGAACACTGAAGCTTTCTTT | CASSPEEGSNTEAFF
TRBJ1-1 | - | - | TRBV7-9 | TGTGCCAGCAGCTTCAGGGGCGTTAGCACTGAAGCTTTCTTT | CASSFRGVSTEAFF
TRBJ1-1 | - | TRBD1 | TRBV5-4 | TGTGCCAGCAGCTGGGGACAGACGAACACTGAAGCTTTCTTT | CASSWGQTNTEAFF
TRBJ2-7 | - | - | TRBV11-3 | TGTGCCAGCAGCTTAGCGGGACAACGATCCTACGAGCAGTACTTC | CASSLAGQRSYEQYF
TRBJ2-1 | - | - | TRBV12-2 | TGTGCAAGTCGCCCCGGTGGAGGGGCCAGTGGTGAGCAGTTCTTC | CASRPGGGASGEQFF
TRBJ2-2 | - | TRBD1 | TRBV15 | TGTGCCACCGCTGGGACAGTCGCGAACACCGGGGAGCTGTTTTTT | CATAGTVANTGELFF
TRBJ2-1 | - | TRBD2 | TRBV27 | TGTGCCAGCAGTCGAGCGGGACTAATCAATGAGCAGTTCTTC | CASSRAGLINEQFF
TRBJ1-2 | - | - | TRBV4-1 | TGCGCCAGCAGCCAAGGAGGGCACTCGGGGGGCTACACCTTC | CASSQGGHSGGYTF
TRBJ1-1 | - | - | TRBV29-1 | TGCAGCATCGGCGGACAGACAAACACTGAAGCTTTCTTT | CSIGGQTNTEAFF
TRBJ2-3 | - | - | TRBV10-1 | TGCGCCAGCAGTGAGGGAATAGCTGTTACCGATACGCAGTATTTT | CASSEGIAVTDTQYF
TRBJ2-7 | - | TRBD2 | TRBV18 | TGTGCCAGCTCACCGGGACTAGGCGGCTCCGAGCAGTACTTC | CASSPGLGGSEQYF
TRBJ1-4 | - | - | TRBV15 | TGTGCCACCAGCAGAGATCAAGGGAGTGGAGAAAAACTGTTTTTT | CATSRDQGSGEKLFF
TRBJ2-1 | - | TRBD2 | TRBV29-1 | TGCAGCTTGGGACTAGCGGGAGCGGGTGAGCAGTTCTTC | CSLGLAGAGEQFF
TRBJ2-5 | - | - | TRBV7-9 | TGTTCCAGCAGCCTCCGGGGTGAGACCCAGTACTTC | CSSSLRGETQYF
TRBJ2-1 | - | - | TRBV5-4 | TGTGCCAGCAGCCCGGCGGGACAGACTTACAATGAGCAGTTCTTC | CASSPAGQTYNEQFF
TRBJ1-2 | - | TRBD1 | TRBV2 | TGTGCCAGCAGTGAAGTAGGGGGCGGTAGGGGTTCTAACTATGGCTACACCTTC | CASSEVGGGRGSNYGYTF
TRBJ1-2 | few | - | TRBV7-2 | TGTGCCAGCAGAAGACAGGCTAACTATGGCTACACCTTC | CASRRQANYGYTF
TRBJ1-1 | - | TRBD1 | TRBV5-1 | TGCGCCAGCAGCCTGAGGGCTAGAGACAGGGCTGGCACTGAAGCTTTCTTT | CASSLRARDRAGTEAFF
TRBJ2-7 | once | - | TRBV15 | TGTGCCACCAGCAGCTCAGACTCCTACGAGCAGTACTTC | CATSSSDSYEQYF
TRBJ1-1 | few | - | TRBV5-6 | TGTGCCAGCAGCTTAGGGAGGACTGAAGCTTTCTTT | CASSLGRTEAFF
TRBJ2-7 | few | - | TRBV19 | TGTGCCAGTAGTCCTCTTGCGGGCCCCGGACTTTACGAGCAGTACTTC | CASSPLAGPGLYEQYF
TRBJ2-2 | once | TRBD1 | TRBV15 | TGTGCCACCACTCAGGGGGCGGCCGGGGAGCTGTTTTTT | CATTQGAAGELFF